This T cell receptor beta chain was observed in a study of CD8+CD57+ T cells in acquired aplastic anemia. The sequenced patients had an expansion of CD8+CD57+ cells seen by flow cytometry. There was no therapy given to any patient before the blood sampling took place. V dropped 4 bases and J dropped 2; count of bases not matched to a gene: 11. The germline CDR1 and CDR2 sequences are MNHNS and SASEGT. This CDR3 region has 18 residues. Comments on this clonotype: Its antigen remains unidentified.

Profiling of TCR beta VDJ combinations and CDR3 sequences used genomic DNA as template. TCRdb reprocessed the reads with MiXCR, giving one entry per CDR3 protein. This table has 180,000 or so distinct CDR3 sequences, 45% to 55% appearing once. Study-wide findings and caveats: Roughly 31 CD8+ CDR3 sequences occurred in both the patients and the controls.

The chain recombines TRBV6-1 with TRBJ2-3; TRBD2 matches 11 bases. This clonotype originated in a human donor with aplastic anemia. Sequencing was performed on sorted CD4+, CD8+, or CD8+CD57+ T cells (not recorded which) from PBMCs. CDR3 loop: CASSANRNSGGATDTQYF. The CDR3 DNA follows: TGTGCCAGCAGTGCCAACCGAAATAGCGGGGGGGCCACAGATACGCAGTATTTT.